This T cell receptor (beta chain) was recorded in a study of T cell responses to AZD1222 COVID-19 vaccine. Study information: Doses given second, at about 4 or about 12 weeks, were pooled.

The method was immunoSEQ multiplex PCR; TCRdb's version includes in-frame clones alone and lacks a portion of them. The top ten hold about 5% of the sample, which has about 160,000 clones, 80% to 90% seen once. Germline CDR1 is MDHEN and CDR2 is SYDVKM. Germline trimming cut 7 bases from V and 0 bases from J; bases unmatched to any gene: 5. This CDR3 contains 14 residues. The TCR comes from an adult in good health. The chain is built from TRBV28 and TRBJ1-1; TRBD1 matches at 7 bases. Material: peripheral blood, obtained on day 0 of AZD1222 vaccination. The CDR3 sequence is CASIRGGMNTEAFF. CDR3 bases: TGTGCCAGCATCAGGGGGGGGATGAACACTGAAGCTTTCTTT.